Presented here are 24 T cell receptor beta chains from one specimen sequenced in a study of chemoradiotherapy in HPV16-positive cancers. Sequencing was performed with immunoSEQ multiplex PCR; in TCRdb, only in-frame clones are kept and a portion is missing. The data contain more than 20,000 clones, around 87% of them seen just once; the ten biggest clones take up less than 2.5%. Here the sequenced sample was blood, taken from a patient who underwent chemoradiotherapy. These receptors all stem from a human donor with HPV-associated anogenital cancer.

The V call is TRBV7-9, the J call TRBJ2-5; TRBD1 agrees at 10 bases. This CDR3 comprises 15 residues. After removal of 5 bases from V and 5 bases from J, the junction contained 8 bases not matched to a gene. The germline gives CDR1 SEHNR, CDR2 FQNEAQ (reference sequence). The CDR3 region has the DNA TGTGCCAGCAGCGCCGGACAGGGGGTCACGGAGACCCAGTACTTC. Its protein is CASSAGQGVTETQYF. Variable domain in full (rest from reference TRBV7-9 and TRBJ2-5): DTGVSQNPRHKITKRGQNVTFRCDPISEHNRLYWYRQTLGQGPEFLTYFQNEAQLEKSRLLSDRFSAERPKGSFSTLEIQRTEQGDSAMYLCASSAGQGVTETQYFGPGTRLLVL.

The chain has TRBV6-1 and TRBJ2-5; D is ambiguous. Looked up from germline, CDR1 is MNHNS and CDR2 is SASEGT. V lost 1 base to trimming and J lost 0 bases, with 6 bases between them. The CDR3 consists of 14 residues. DNA for the CDR3: TGTGCCAGCAGTGAAGGCCAGGACCAAGAGACCCAGTACTTC. It specifies CASSEGQDQETQYF.

The genes are TRBV19 and TRBJ2-7; maybe TRBD1 (5 bases). Germline CDR1 is LNHDA and CDR2 is SQIVND (reference sequence). This CDR3 comprises 14 residues. The germline V and J ends were trimmed by 5 bases and 2 bases, with 13 bases remaining between them. CDR3 sequence (DNA): TGTGCCAGTAGTCCCGACAGTTACCCCTACGAGCAGTACTTC. As protein: CASSPDSYPYEQYF.

The chain has TRBV19 and TRBJ2-4; possibly TRBD1 for D (6 bases). Trimming took 10 bases from V and 2 from J, leaving 27 bases between them. The CDR3 has 18 residues. Germline V CDR1 and CDR2: LNHDA, SQIVND (reference sequence). Here the CDR3 DNA reads TGTGCCACAAGCGGACTCAGGGGATGGGCTTCGACCAAAAACATTCAGTACTTC. Translated: CATSGLRGWASTKNIQYF.

The chain links TRBV19 to TRBJ2-7; no definite D call. The CDR3 is 13 amino acids. Looked up from germline, CDR1 is LNHDA and CDR2 is SQIVND (reference sequence). V shed 4 bases and J shed 0 bases, with 7 bases lying between them. The CDR3 coding sequence is TGTGCCAGTAGTACCACCTACTCCTACGAGCAGTACTTC. Protein sequence: CASSTTYSYEQYF.

The chain employs TRBV6-1 and TRBJ2-5, with 7 bases aligning to TRBD1. Germline CDR1 MNHNS, CDR2 SASEGT. J gave up 5 bases and V 4 bases, and 7 bases lay outside the gene matches. The CDR3 has 14 amino acids. DNA for the CDR3: TGTGCCAGCAGTGTAAACAGGGGCCGGGAGACCCAGTACTTC. This sequence encodes CASSVNRGRETQYF.

V and J are TRBV28 and TRBJ1-4, with D uncertain. V was pared by 7 bases and J by 4 bases, with 16 bases between. This CDR3 region has 15 residues. Germline V lookup: CDR1 MDHEN, CDR2 SYDVKM. In DNA form, the CDR3 reads TGTGCCAGCAACGAAGCCTGGGAAAGTAATGAAAAACTGTTTTTT. As protein: CASNEAWESNEKLFF.

The chain is built from TRBV2 and TRBJ2-1; 7 bases fit TRBD2. Germline CDR1 is SNHLY and CDR2 is FYNNEI. This CDR3 is built from 13 residues. With 6 bases clipped from V and 2 bases from J, the junction kept 1 base outside the gene matches. For the CDR3, the DNA is TGTGCCAGCAGGCTAGCGGCCTACAATGAGCAGTTCTTC. Protein sequence: CASRLAAYNEQFF.

The CDR3 nucleotides are TGTGCCAGCAGGCCCCAATTTAGAGGAGCCAAAAACATTCAGTACTTC. Translation gives CASRPQFRGAKNIQYF. The chain uses TRBV27 and TRBJ2-4; D unclear. The CDR3 extends over 16 amino acids. Germline assignment: CDR1 MNHEY and CDR2 SMNVEV (reference sequence). V was clipped by 6 bases and J by 0 bases, with 15 bases between them.

V and J are TRBV6-5 and TRBJ2-7; tentative D call: TRBD2 (5 bases). V lost 7 bases and J 2 bases, leaving 12 bases between the germline ends. Germline V CDR1 and CDR2: MNHEY, SVGAGI. The CDR3 spans 13 residues. CDR3 in DNA: TGTGCCAGCATCTGGCGGAGGACCTACGAGCAGTACTTC. This gives the protein CASIWRRTYEQYF.

This clone showed up just once. The rearrangement uses TRBV27 and TRBJ1-2; D call uncertain. Trimming cost V 6 bases and J 5 bases, with 19 bases left between them. This CDR3 region has 15 residues. Germline loops: CDR1 MNHEY, CDR2 SMNVEV (reference sequence). The CDR3 protein is CASSSIGRGSYGYTF. For the CDR3, the DNA is TGTGCCAGCAGCTCTATTGGGCGGGGTAGTTATGGCTACACCTTC.

V is TRBV19 and J is TRBJ2-3, with 11 nucleotides matching TRBD2. Looked up from germline, CDR1 is LNHDA and CDR2 is SQIVND (reference sequence). The CDR3 is 16 amino acids. The junction had 5 bases not matched to a gene; V was cut back by 3 bases and J by 3 bases. The CDR3 spells CASSILAGGSTDTQYF. DNA for the CDR3: TGTGCCAGTAGTATCCTAGCGGGGGGTAGTACAGATACGCAGTATTTT.

The chain links TRBV5-6 to TRBJ2-3; D is unclear. Germline CDR1 reads SGHDT; CDR2 reads YYEEEE. Trimming cost V 0 bases and J 6 bases, with 5 bases left between them. This CDR3 comprises 12 residues. The CDR3 bases are TGTGCCAGCAGCTTGGGAGTCGATACGCAGTATTTT. Translation: CASSLGVDTQYF.

J is TRBJ2-1 and V is TRBV4-1, with no clear D. The CDR3 totals 12 residues. Trimming took off 0 bases at V and 8 bases at J, with 5 bases between the two ends. CDR1 MGHRA and CDR2 YSYEKL come from the germline V gene. The CDR3 sequence is CASSQEGHEQFF. CDR3 nucleotide sequence: TGCGCCAGCAGCCAAGAAGGTCATGAGCAGTTCTTC.

The rearrangement joins TRBV7-9 to TRBJ2-5; 12 bases fit TRBD2. The J call is in doubt because the DNA end fits TRBJ2-7 better. The germline gives CDR1 SEHNR, CDR2 FQNEAQ (reference sequence). The CDR3 runs 15 residues. The CDR3, as DNA: TGTGCCAGCAGCAAGGGACTAGCGGGTCTCTACGAGCAGTACTTC. As protein: CASSKGLAGLYEQYF.

The chain uses TRBV29-1 and TRBJ2-1; TRBD2 aligns across 8 bases. Trimming at V came to 4 bases and at J to 7 bases, leaving 12 bases not matched to a gene. CDR3 length: 15 amino acids. In germline, CDR1 is SQVTM, CDR2 ANQGSEA. The CDR3 coding sequence is TGCAGCGTTGGGGGGCTGGGACTAGAAATAAATGAGCAGTTCTTC. Its translation: CSVGGLGLEINEQFF.

The J gene is TRBJ2-3, the V gene TRBV6-5, with 8 bases lining up with TRBD2. This CDR3 is built from 15 residues. Germline values: CDR1 MNHEY, CDR2 SVGAGI. The J segment lost 2 bases and the V segment lost 5 bases, leaving 6 bases of the junction unmatched. CDR3 coding DNA: TGTGCCAGCAGTACCCCGGGGGGGGCCACAGATACGCAGTATTTT. This translates into CASSTPGGATDTQYF.

This sequence joins TRBV6-5 and TRBJ2-2; D is uncertain. The CDR3 is 15 amino acids. Between the trimmed V and J ends, which lost 8 bases and 7 bases, there was a span of 20 bases. Germline V CDR1 and CDR2: MNHEY, SVGAGI. CDR3: CASLPRVARFGELFF. CDR3 nucleotides: TGTGCCAGCTTACCCCGGGTAGCCCGCTTCGGGGAGCTGTTTTTT.

The chain uses TRBV5-1 and TRBJ2-7; 8 positions match TRBD2. CDR1 SGHRS and CDR2 YFSETQ come from the germline V gene. Losses at the gene ends were 0 bases for V and 0 bases for J; bases not matched to a gene: 2. The CDR3 contains 15 residues. Here the CDR3 DNA reads TGCGCCAGCAGCTTGGGGGGGACTAGCTCCTACGAGCAGTACTTC. This codes for CASSLGGTSSYEQYF. Variable domain in full (rest from reference TRBV5-1 and TRBJ2-7): KAGVTQTPRYLIKTRGQQVTLSCSPISGHRSVSWYQQTPGQGLQFLFEYFSETQRNKGNFPGRFSGRQFSNSRSEMNVSTLELGDSALYLCASSLGGTSSYEQYFGPGTRLTVT.

The V call is TRBV5-6, the J call TRBJ1-1; D perhaps matches TRBD1 (5 bases). The CDR3 is 12 residues long. V was clipped by 3 bases and J by 3 bases, with 6 bases between them. The germline V gene encodes CDR1 SGHDT and CDR2 YYEEEE. The CDR3 DNA follows: TGTGCCAGCAGCTGGGGGGACACTGAAGCTTTCTTT. Its translation is CASSWGDTEAFF. Drawing the rest from reference TRBV5-6 and TRBJ1-1, the complete variable domain is DAGVTQSPTHLIKTRGQQVTLRCSPKSGHDTVSWYQQALGQGPQFIFQYYEEEERQRGNFPDRFSGHQFPNYSSELNVNALLLGDSALYLCASSWGDTEAFFGQGTRLTVV.

The chain has TRBV27 and TRBJ2-7, with TRBD1 identical over 9 bases. V was pared by 2 bases and J by 3 bases, with 8 bases of the junction left unmatched. CDR3 size: 16 residues. The germline V gene encodes CDR1 MNHEY and CDR2 SMNVEV (reference sequence). The CDR3 DNA is TGTGCCAGCAGTTTAATGTCCCTGGGACAGGGCTACGAGCAGTACTTC. Encoded protein: CASSLMSLGQGYEQYF.

V and J are TRBV27 and TRBJ1-1; 9 nucleotides match TRBD1. V gave up 3 bases and J gave up 10 bases; unmatched junction bases: 6. CDR3 length: 13 amino acids. CDR1 is MNHEY, CDR2 SMNVEV, per germline (reference sequence). The CDR3 DNA sequence: TGTGCCAGCAGTTTCTACAGGGGGCGCCCAGCTTTCTTT. The encoded protein is CASSFYRGRPAFF.

This chain connects TRBV19 to TRBJ1-5, with TRBD1 identical over 9 bases. The CDR3 extends over 13 amino acids. Germline CDR1 reads LNHDA; CDR2 reads SQIVND (reference sequence). The V gene end was trimmed by 8 bases and the J gene end by 4 bases; junction bases not matched to a gene: 3. The CDR3 here is CASRTGVNQPQHF. DNA for the CDR3: TGTGCCAGTCGGACAGGGGTTAATCAGCCCCAGCATTTT.

This clone was detected a few times. The V gene is TRBV20-1, the J gene TRBJ1-1; the D is unclear. V lost 0 bases and J 10 bases, leaving 9 bases between the germline ends. Looked up from germline, CDR1 is DFQATT and CDR2 is SNEGSKA (reference sequence). The CDR3 has 11 residues. The CDR3 is CSAREGGPAFF. The CDR3 DNA is TGCAGTGCTAGAGAGGGAGGACCAGCTTTCTTT.